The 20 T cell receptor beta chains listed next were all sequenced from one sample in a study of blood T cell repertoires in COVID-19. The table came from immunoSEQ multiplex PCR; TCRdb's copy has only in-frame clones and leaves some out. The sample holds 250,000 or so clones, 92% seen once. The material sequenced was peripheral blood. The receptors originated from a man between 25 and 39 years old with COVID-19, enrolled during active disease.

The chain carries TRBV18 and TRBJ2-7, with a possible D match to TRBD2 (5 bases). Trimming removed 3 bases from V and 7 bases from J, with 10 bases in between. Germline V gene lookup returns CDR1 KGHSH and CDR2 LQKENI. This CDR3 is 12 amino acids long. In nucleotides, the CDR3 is TGTGCCAGCTCACCGGCGGGTGGAGAGCAGTACTTC. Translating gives CASSPAGGEQYF.

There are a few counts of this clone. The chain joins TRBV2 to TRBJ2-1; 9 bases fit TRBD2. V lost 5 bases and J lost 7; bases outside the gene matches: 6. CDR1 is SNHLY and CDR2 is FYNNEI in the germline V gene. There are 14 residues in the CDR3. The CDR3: CASSIAGGVNEQFF. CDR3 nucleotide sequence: TGTGCCAGCAGTATCGCGGGGGGGGTTAATGAGCAGTTCTTC.

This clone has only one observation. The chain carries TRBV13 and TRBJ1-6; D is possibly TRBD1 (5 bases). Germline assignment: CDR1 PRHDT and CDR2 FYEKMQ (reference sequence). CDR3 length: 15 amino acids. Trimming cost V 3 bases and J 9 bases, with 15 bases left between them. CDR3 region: CASSLQGDSGSPLHF. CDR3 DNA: TGTGCCAGCAGCTTGCAGGGTGATTCGGGTTCACCCCTCCACTTT.

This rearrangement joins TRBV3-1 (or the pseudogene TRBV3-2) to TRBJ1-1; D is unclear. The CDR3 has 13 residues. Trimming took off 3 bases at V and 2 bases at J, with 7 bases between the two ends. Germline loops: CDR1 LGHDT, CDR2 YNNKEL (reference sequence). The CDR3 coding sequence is TGTGCCAGCAGCCACGGGAGAAACACTGAAGCTTTCTTT. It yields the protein CASSHGRNTEAFF.

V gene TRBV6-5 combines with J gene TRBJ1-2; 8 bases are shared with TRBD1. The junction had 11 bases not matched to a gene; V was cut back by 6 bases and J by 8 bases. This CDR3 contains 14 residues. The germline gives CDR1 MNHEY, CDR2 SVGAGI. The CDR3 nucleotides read TGTGCCAGCAGACTCGGGACAGGCGGAGTAGGCTACACCTTC. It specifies CASRLGTGGVGYTF.

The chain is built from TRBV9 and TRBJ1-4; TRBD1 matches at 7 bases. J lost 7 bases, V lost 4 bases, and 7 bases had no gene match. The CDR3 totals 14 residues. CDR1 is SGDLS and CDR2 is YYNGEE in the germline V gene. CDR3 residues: CASSLQGKGEKLFF. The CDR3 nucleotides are TGTGCCAGCAGCTTACAGGGGAAGGGTGAAAAACTGTTTTTT.

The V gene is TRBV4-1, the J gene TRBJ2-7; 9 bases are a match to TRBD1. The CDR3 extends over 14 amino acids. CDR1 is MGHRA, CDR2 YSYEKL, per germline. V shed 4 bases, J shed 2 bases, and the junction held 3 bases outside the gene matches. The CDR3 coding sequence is TGCGCCAGCAGCCCGGGACAGGGTACCTACGAGCAGTACTTC. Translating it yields CASSPGQGTYEQYF.

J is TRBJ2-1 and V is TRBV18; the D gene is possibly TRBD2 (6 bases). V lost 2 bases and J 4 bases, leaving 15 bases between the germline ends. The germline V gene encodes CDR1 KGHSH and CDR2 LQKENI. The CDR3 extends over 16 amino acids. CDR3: CASSPKVAAGYNEQFF. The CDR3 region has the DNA TGTGCCAGCTCACCAAAGGTAGCGGCGGGGTACAATGAGCAGTTCTTC.

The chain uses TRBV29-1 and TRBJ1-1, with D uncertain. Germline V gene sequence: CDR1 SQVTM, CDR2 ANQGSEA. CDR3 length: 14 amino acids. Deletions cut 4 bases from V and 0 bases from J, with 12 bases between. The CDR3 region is CSVALPQMNTEAFF. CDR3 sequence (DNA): TGCAGCGTTGCCCTCCCACAGATGAACACTGAAGCTTTCTTT. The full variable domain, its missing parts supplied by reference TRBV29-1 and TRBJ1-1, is SAVISQKPSRDICQRGTSLTIQCQVDSQVTMMFWYRQQPGQSLTLIATANQGSEATYESGFVIDKFPISRPNLTFSTLTVSNMSPEDSSIYLCSVALPQMNTEAFFGQGTRLTVV.

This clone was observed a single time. CDR3 sequence: CASRLERHPTTNEKLFF. The CDR3 DNA follows: TGTGCAAGTCGCTTAGAGAGACACCCGACAACTAATGAAAAACTGTTTTTT. The rearrangement uses TRBV12-2 and TRBJ1-4; TRBD1, the table's D call, lacks a check against the DNA. TRBV12-2 is a listed pseudogene. This CDR3 is 17 amino acids long.

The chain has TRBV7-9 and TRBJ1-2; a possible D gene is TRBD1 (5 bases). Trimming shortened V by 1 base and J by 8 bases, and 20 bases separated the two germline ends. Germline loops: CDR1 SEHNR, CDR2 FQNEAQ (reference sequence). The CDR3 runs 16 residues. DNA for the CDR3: TGTGCCAGCAGCTTAGGGAATGAAGGACAACGGACGGGCTACACCTTC. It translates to CASSLGNEGQRTGYTF.

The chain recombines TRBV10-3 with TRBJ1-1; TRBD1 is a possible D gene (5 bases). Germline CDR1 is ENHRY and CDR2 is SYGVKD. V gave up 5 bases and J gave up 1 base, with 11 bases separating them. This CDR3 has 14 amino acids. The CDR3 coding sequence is TGTGCCATCAGTACGGACACCGCGAACACTGAAGCTTTCTTT. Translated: CAISTDTANTEAFF.

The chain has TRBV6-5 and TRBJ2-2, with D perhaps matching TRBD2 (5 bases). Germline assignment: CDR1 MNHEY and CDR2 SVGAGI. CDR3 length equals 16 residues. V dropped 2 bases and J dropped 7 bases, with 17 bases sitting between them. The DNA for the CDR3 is TGTGCCAGCAGTTACGGAGCGGCGAGAATGTTCGGGGAGCTGTTTTTT. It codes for CASSYGAARMFGELFF.

DNA of the CDR3: TGTGCCAGCAGGCACAAGACAGGGCTAGGCGCGGACACCGGGGAGCTGTTTTTT. Encoded protein: CASRHKTGLGADTGELFF. The V and J genes are TRBV2 and TRBJ2-2; 7 bases are shared with TRBD1. The CDR3 has 18 amino acids. Trimming took 6 bases from V and 3 from J; bases not matched to a gene: 16. Per germline, CDR1 SNHLY and CDR2 FYNNEI.

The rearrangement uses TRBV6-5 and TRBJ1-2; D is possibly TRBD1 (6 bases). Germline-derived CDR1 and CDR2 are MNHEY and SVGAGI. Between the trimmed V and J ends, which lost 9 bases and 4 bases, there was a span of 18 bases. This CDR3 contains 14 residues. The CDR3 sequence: CASGGRGTTYGYTF. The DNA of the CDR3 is TGTGCCAGTGGGGGAAGGGGGACGACCTATGGCTACACCTTC.

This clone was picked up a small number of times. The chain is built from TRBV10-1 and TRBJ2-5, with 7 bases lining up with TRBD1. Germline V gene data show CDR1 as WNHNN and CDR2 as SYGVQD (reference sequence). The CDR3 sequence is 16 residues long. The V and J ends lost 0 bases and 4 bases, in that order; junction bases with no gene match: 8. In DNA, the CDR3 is TGCGCCAGCAGTGAGTCCCAGGGGGACGGTAGAGAGACCCAGTACTTC. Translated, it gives CASSESQGDGRETQYF.

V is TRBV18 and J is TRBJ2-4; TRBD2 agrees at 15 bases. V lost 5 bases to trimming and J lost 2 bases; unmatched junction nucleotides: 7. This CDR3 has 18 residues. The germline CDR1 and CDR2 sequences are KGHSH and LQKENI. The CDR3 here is CASSSGLAGGGTKNIQYF. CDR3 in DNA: TGTGCCAGCTCATCGGGACTAGCGGGGGGCGGAACCAAAAACATTCAGTACTTC.

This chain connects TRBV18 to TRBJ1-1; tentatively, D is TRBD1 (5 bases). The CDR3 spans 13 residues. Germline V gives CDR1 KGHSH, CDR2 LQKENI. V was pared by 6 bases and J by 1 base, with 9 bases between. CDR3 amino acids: CASSLDTNTEAFF. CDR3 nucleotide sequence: TGTGCCAGCTCCCTGGACACGAACACTGAAGCTTTCTTT.

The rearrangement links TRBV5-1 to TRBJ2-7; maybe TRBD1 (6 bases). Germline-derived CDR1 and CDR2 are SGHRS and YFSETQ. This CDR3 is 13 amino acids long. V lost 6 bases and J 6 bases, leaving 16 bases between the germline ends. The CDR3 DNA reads TGCGCCAGCACCCACACAGGGTTGGCCGAGCAGTACTTC. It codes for CASTHTGLAEQYF. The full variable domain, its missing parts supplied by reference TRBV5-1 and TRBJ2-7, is KAGVTQTPRYLIKTRGQQVTLSCSPISGHRSVSWYQQTPGQGLQFLFEYFSETQRNKGNFPGRFSGRQFSNSRSEMNVSTLELGDSALYLCASTHTGLAEQYFGPGTRLTVT.

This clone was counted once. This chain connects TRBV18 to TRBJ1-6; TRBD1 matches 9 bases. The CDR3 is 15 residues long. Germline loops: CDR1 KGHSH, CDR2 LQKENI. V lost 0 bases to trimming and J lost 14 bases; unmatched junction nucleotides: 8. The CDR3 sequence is CASSPPGQGFLTLHF. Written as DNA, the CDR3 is TGTGCCAGCTCACCACCGGGACAGGGATTTCTAACCCTCCACTTT.